The present T cell receptor beta chain was sequenced within a study of T cell changes during pregnancy in multiple sclerosis. Generated by immunoSEQ multiplex PCR, the TCRdb table keeps only in-frame clones and is missing some. Of roughly 40,000 clones detected, 75% to 95% appear once; the ten largest clones hold around 0.5%. The CDR3 sequence is 15 residues long. The ends were cut back, 5 bases at V and 0 bases at J, with 11 bases in the middle. Germline lookup yields CDR1 SGHTA and CDR2 FQGNSA. This clonotype originated in a female donor in good health, enrolled as a control in a pregnancy study. The chain carries TRBV7-2 and TRBJ2-1; D not certain. Here the sequenced sample was CD4+ T cells from peripheral blood mononuclear cells, taken in the second trimester of pregnancy. Here the CDR3 DNA reads TGTGCCAGCAGCCCAACAATAACCTCCTACAATGAGCAGTTCTTC. This encodes CASSPTITSYNEQFF.